This section outlines one T cell receptor (beta chain) sequence together with its context. The CDR3 loop spans 16 amino acids. Trimming cost V 0 bases and J 0 bases, with 6 bases left between them. Germline V gives CDR1 MNHEY, CDR2 SVGAGI. This entry is derived from a study of control samples from healthy donors and cancer patients. Assay: immunoSEQ multiplex PCR; the TCRdb copy retains only in-frame clones and omits some. The sample carries some 200,000 clones, about 95% recorded once. The V gene is TRBV6-5, the J gene TRBJ2-6, with D maybe TRBD2 (6 bases). Sequenced sample: blood. The receptor comes from a man aged 50-59 years in good health. The CDR3 here is CASSYSRGSGANVLTF. CDR3 DNA: TGTGCCAGCAGTTACTCGCGGGGCTCTGGGGCCAACGTCCTGACTTTC.